This T cell receptor beta chain was captured by sequencing in a study of vaccination and CD4 T cells after COVID-19. As regards this clonotype: The antigen is not known.

The CDR3 covers 14 residues. CDR1 is SGHNT, CDR2 YYREEE, per germline (reference sequence). Cultured CD4+ T cell DNA was sequenced using the Oncomine TCR Beta short-read assay. MiXCR, applied by TCRdb to the PCR reads, yields one record per CDR3 protein. The table lists over 9,000 distinct CDR3 sequences, approximately 57% of them singletons. Treatment described: roughly ten-day PBMC culture with coronavirus spike peptide pools or control peptides (ViraFEST assay). This sequence originates from a human donor who had recovered from COVID-19. Sequenced: CD4+ T cells from blood, cultured in vitro. The gene calls are TRBV5-4 and TRBJ2-1; 11 nucleotides agree with TRBD2. The J call could be wrong; TRBJ2-7 is a better fit for the DNA end. The CDR3, as DNA: TGTGCCAGCAGCGATAGCGGGAGGGACAACGAGCAGTACTTC. Translation: CASSDSGRDNEQYF.